This entry lists 8 T cell receptor beta chains sequenced from one sample in a study of shared clonotypes between healthy human individuals. Assay used: immunoSEQ multiplex PCR; TCRdb lists only in-frame clones, some missing. The sample includes a few hundred thousand clones, 75% to 80% of them seen just once. Sequenced: PBMCs. The receptors were gathered from a woman aged 40 to 55 in good health. Some clones in this sample may be carry-over from other donors' samples.

This clone was seen a few times. The chain uses TRBV11-3 and TRBJ1-1; D remains ambiguous. CDR3 length: 13 residues. V was cut by 3 bases and J by 3 bases, with 8 bases left in between. Germline V gives CDR1 SGHNT, CDR2 YENEEA. In DNA, the CDR3 is TGTGCCAGCAGCTTTGCCGGGTACACTGAAGCTTTCTTT. It is translated as CASSFAGYTEAFF.

The chain joins TRBV27 to TRBJ1-5; D is uncertain. This CDR3 is built from 14 residues. Germline V lookup: CDR1 MNHEY, CDR2 SMNVEV (reference sequence). V lost 6 bases to trimming and J lost 5 bases, with 14 bases between them. The CDR3 sequence: CASSQRDWDQPQHF. CDR3 nucleotide sequence: TGTGCCAGCAGCCAAAGAGACTGGGATCAGCCCCAGCATTTT.

In DNA form, the CDR3 reads TGTGCCAGCAGTTCCCCCGGGGGGAGTGGTGGAAGCGAGCAGTACTTC. Its protein is CASSSPGGSGGSEQYF. The chain carries TRBV28 and TRBJ2-7; 7 bases are shared with TRBD2. This CDR3 is built from 16 residues. Trimming removed 4 bases from V and 6 bases from J; junction bases left unmatched: 15. Germline V lookup: CDR1 MDHEN, CDR2 SYDVKM.

Of note for this clone: This sequence may be a read error, since a much larger clone differs from it by one base. CDR3 DNA: TGTGCCAGCAGTGAAACTAGACAGGGTGGCCACACCTTC. Translated, it gives CASSETRQGGHTF. The rearrangement links TRBV6-1 to TRBJ1-2; 7 bases agree with TRBD1. The V gene's germline CDR1 is MNHNS and CDR2 SASEGT. The CDR3 loop spans 13 amino acids.

The chain carries TRBV5-4 and TRBJ2-1, with a possible D match to TRBD2 (6 bases). Trimming stripped 4 bases from V and 8 bases from J, with 19 bases between. The CDR3 covers 15 residues. Germline CDR1 and CDR2: SGHNT and YYREEE (reference sequence). CDR3 sequence: CASSPIAAPRDEQFF. The CDR3 DNA follows: TGTGCCAGCAGCCCTATAGCGGCCCCAAGGGATGAGCAGTTCTTC.

Details on this clone: A read error may be the cause here, since a much bigger clone is one base away. This chain connects TRBV18 to TRBJ1-3; 10 nucleotides match TRBD1. This CDR3 is built from 16 residues. Germline CDR1 is KGHSH and CDR2 is LQKENI. The CDR3 DNA sequence: TGTGCCGGCTCACCGGACAGGGGGGTCGCTGGAAACACCATATATTTT. Translated: CAGSPDRGVAGNTIYF.

The chain uses TRBV18 and TRBJ1-1; D unresolved. In germline, CDR1 is KGHSH, CDR2 LQKENI. CDR3 size: 15 residues. Trimming removed 6 bases at V and 0 bases at J, with 14 bases between. CDR3 bases: TGTGCCAGCTCCCCAGACAACGCTATGAACACTGAAGCTTTCTTT. Its translation: CASSPDNAMNTEAFF.

The sample holds one count of this clone. The chain recombines TRBV5-5 with TRBJ2-7, with 9 nucleotides matching TRBD2. This CDR3 region has 16 residues. In germline, CDR1 is SGHKS, CDR2 YYEKEE (reference sequence). V gave up 1 base and J gave up 0 bases; unmatched junction bases: 5. DNA for the CDR3: TGTGCCAGCAGCTTGAGTTTGACTAGCGGCTCCTACGAGCAGTACTTC. This sequence encodes CASSLSLTSGSYEQYF.